What follows is one T cell receptor (beta chain) and its context. The CDR3 loop spans 14 amino acids. V trimming: 8 bases; J trimming: 3 bases; junction bases outside the gene matches: 6. Per germline, CDR1 MNHEY and CDR2 SVGAGI. Study processing details: Amplification of reference gene primers was used by the study to estimate nucleated cell counts. Here immunoSEQ multiplex PCR was the method, and the copy in TCRdb shows in-frame clones only, minus some. The V and J calls and the clone size are those of that table, but D and trimming were determined from the DNA. Of fewer than 200,000 clones in the sample, roughly 85% are singletons; the top ten hold roughly a fifth. The sample belongs to a study of blood T cell repertoires in COVID-19. Study information: T cells, B-cell-depleted T cells, or PBMCs supplied cDNA or gDNA.

Sequencing was done on a sample of peripheral blood. The chain carries TRBV6-5 and TRBJ1-5; 8 nucleotides match TRBD1. The clonotype originates from a man aged 55-75 years with active or convalescent COVID-19. The CDR3 DNA reads as TGTGCCAGCGACAGGGGAGGAGACAATCAGCCCCAGCATTTT. Translation: CASDRGGDNQPQHF.